Listed below are T cell receptor beta chains from one sample, sequenced in a study of OX40 agonist ivuxolimab in advanced cancers. Data came from immunoSEQ multiplex PCR; TCRdb stores just in-frame clones and leaves some out. Here the sample spans tens of thousands of clones, approximately 88% being singletons. Material: CD4+ or CD8+ T cells sorted from blood, obtained in a trial of the OX40 agonist ivuxolimab. These receptors were obtained from an adult with an advanced solid tumor such as melanoma, head and neck, liver or kidney cancer. Both conserved end residues are part of each CDR3. The order of the fields is CDR3 DNA, CDR3 protein, V gene, J gene, clone size, D gene. The D gene is left open where the match is weak. The size of a clone is reported for some rows only, either as once, few or many, or as a class for expanded clones.

DNA: TGTGCCAGCCAATTAAACAGCATGAACACTGAAGCTTTCTTT; CDR3: CASQLNSMNTEAFF; V: TRBV18; J: TRBJ1-1; size: once; D: NA
DNA: TGTGCCAGCTCCCAGGGGGTCATGTACCAAGAGACCCAGTACTTC; CDR3: CASSQGVMYQETQYF; V: TRBV18; J: TRBJ2-5; size: NA; D: TRBD1
DNA: TGTGCCAGCAGTTTATCCGGGAAACAAGGCTACACCTTC; CDR3: CASSLSGKQGYTF; V: TRBV27; J: TRBJ1-2; size: NA; D: NA
DNA: TGCGCCAGCAGCTTGGCCCTAAACAGGGGACGGGCTGAGCAGTTCTTC; CDR3: CASSLALNRGRAEQFF; V: TRBV5-1; J: TRBJ2-1; size: once; D: TRBD1
DNA: TGTGCCAGCAGCTTGGCCGGGGTTGGCAATGAAAAACTGTTTTTT; CDR3: CASSLAGVGNEKLFF; V: TRBV5-4; J: TRBJ1-4; size: once; D: NA
DNA: TGTGCCAGCAGCTTAAGCGCGGATACGCAGTATTTT; CDR3: CASSLSADTQYF; V: TRBV7-9; J: TRBJ2-3; size: NA; D: NA
DNA: TGCGCCAGCAGCCCTGAAGCTGCCTGGGGTGAGCAGTACTTC; CDR3: CASSPEAAWGEQYF; V: TRBV5-1; J: TRBJ2-7; size: NA; D: NA
DNA: TGTGCCAGCAGCTCTCGGGACGTCCGGACTGAAGCTTTCTTT; CDR3: CASSSRDVRTEAFF; V: TRBV7-8; J: TRBJ1-1; size: NA; D: NA
DNA: TGTGCCAGCCTGAGAGGGGGGACTGAAGCTTTCTTT; CDR3: CASLRGGTEAFF; V: TRBV6-1; J: TRBJ1-1; size: NA; D: NA
DNA: TGTGCCAGTAGTATAGACAACAGAATTGGCTACACCTTC; CDR3: CASSIDNRIGYTF; V: TRBV19; J: TRBJ1-2; size: NA; D: NA
DNA: TGCGCCAGCAGCGCCGGGACAAATCAGCCCCAGCATTTT; CDR3: CASSAGTNQPQHF; V: TRBV10-1; J: TRBJ1-5; size: NA; D: NA
DNA: TGTGCCAGCAGGCACAGGACAGGGGATGTAGCTTTCTTT; CDR3: CASRHRTGDVAFF; V: TRBV28; J: TRBJ1-1; size: NA; D: TRBD1
DNA: TGTGCCAGCAGCCTAACAGGGCCTCTAGCCAAAAACATTCAGTACTTC; CDR3: CASSLTGPLAKNIQYF; V: TRBV6-6; J: TRBJ2-4; size: NA; D: NA